Ten or more counts support the clone carrying this T cell receptor (beta chain). The data derive from a study of T cells in Graves' hyperthyroidism and ophthalmopathy. Amplified TCR beta CDR3 regions came from RNA transcripts. An initial round of RT-PCR targeting the TCR CDR3 relied on the HTBI primer set. TCRdb independently ran MiXCR on the multiplex PCR reads; one entry per CDR3 protein. Of some 150,000 distinct CDR3 sequences listed, about 20% are singletons. This CDR3 region has 16 residues. Germline V gives CDR1 MDHEN, CDR2 SYDVKM. V was clipped by 4 bases and J by 4 bases; unmatched bases: 10. Sequencing was carried out using blood. The sequence came from a woman between 50 and 59 years old with Graves' hyperthyroidism that later progressed to Graves' ophthalmopathy. The V call is TRBV28, the J call TRBJ2-1; 7 bases line up with TRBD2. The chain's CDR3 is CASSSLSAGTYNEQFF. In nucleotides, the CDR3 is TGTGCCAGCAGTTCCTTATCAGCGGGGACTTACAATGAGCAGTTCTTC.